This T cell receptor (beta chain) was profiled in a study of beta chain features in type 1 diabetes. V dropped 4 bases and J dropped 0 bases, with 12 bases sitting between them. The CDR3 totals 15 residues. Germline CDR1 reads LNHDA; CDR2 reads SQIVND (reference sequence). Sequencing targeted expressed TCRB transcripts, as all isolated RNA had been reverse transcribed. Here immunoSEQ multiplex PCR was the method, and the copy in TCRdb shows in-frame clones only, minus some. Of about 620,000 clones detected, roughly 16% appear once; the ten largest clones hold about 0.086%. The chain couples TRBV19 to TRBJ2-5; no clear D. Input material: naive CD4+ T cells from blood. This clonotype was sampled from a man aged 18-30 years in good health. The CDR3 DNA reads TGTGCCAGTAGTAGAATCGAGAAGTACCAAGAGACCCAGTACTTC. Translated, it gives CASSRIEKYQETQYF.